This T cell receptor beta chain appears in the sequencing data of a study of shared clonotypes between healthy human individuals. The CDR3 has 14 amino acids. V lost 6 bases and J 1 base, leaving 10 bases between the germline ends. Per the germline V gene, CDR1 is MDHEN and CDR2 is SYDVKM. Evenly divided among several immunoSEQ plates was the genomic DNA of each subset. Sequencing used immunoSEQ multiplex PCR; TCRdb keeps in-frame clones, though not all of them. The table has around 1.1 million clones, around 78% seen once. The clonotype comes from a man in his late teens or twenties in good health. Some clones in this sample may be carry-over from other donors' samples. Sequencing was carried out using memory CD4+ T cells from PBMCs. Subset noted: CD45RA-negative fraction. The chain is built from TRBV28 and TRBJ1-3; D gene uncertain. For the CDR3, the DNA is TGTGCCAGCAGCACCGGGTATTCTGGAAACACCATATATTTT. Protein: CASSTGYSGNTIYF. Looking up the rest from reference TRBV28 and TRBJ1-3 gives the full variable domain: DVKVTQSSRYLVKRTGEKVFLECVQDMDHENMFWYRQDPGLGLRLIYFSYDVKMKEKGDIPEGYSVSREKKERFSLILESASTNQTSMYLCASSTGYSGNTIYFGEGSWLTVV.